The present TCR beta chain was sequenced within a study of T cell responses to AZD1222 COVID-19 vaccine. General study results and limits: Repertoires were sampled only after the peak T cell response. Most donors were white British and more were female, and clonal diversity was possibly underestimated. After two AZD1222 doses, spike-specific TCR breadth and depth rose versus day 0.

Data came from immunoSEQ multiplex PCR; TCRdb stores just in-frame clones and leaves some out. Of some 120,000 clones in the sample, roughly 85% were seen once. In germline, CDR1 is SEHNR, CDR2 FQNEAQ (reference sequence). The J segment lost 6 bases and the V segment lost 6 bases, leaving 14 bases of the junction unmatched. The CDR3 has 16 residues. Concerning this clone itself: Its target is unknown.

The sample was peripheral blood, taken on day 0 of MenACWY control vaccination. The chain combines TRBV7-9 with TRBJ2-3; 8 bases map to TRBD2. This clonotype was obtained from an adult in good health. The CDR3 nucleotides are TGTGCCAGCAGTCGGCCAGCGGGAGTATTTTCGGATACGCAGTATTTT. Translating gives CASSRPAGVFSDTQYF.